The rows below give T cell receptor beta chains drawn from one sample of a study of T cell clones after liver transplantation. Profiling relied on immunoSEQ multiplex PCR, and the TCRdb table lists in-frame clones only, not all of them. The sample lists approximately 68,000 clones, under 90% occurring once. The source material was CD4+ T cells from blood, sampled before liver transplant. Receptor source: a human donor who received a liver transplant. Each CDR3 is given with its conserved first and last residue. The D gene is left open where the match is weak. Some rows mark clone size as missing; the rest say once, few, many or name a class of expanded clone.

v_gene,j_gene,d_gene,abundance,CDR3aa,CDR3nt
TRBV14,TRBJ2-3,-,many,CASSHDRLGEGTDTQYF,TGTGCCAGCAGCCACGACCGACTAGGGGAAGGCACAGATACGCAGTATTTT
TRBV6-5,TRBJ2-7,-,few,CASRRLAGIGYEQYF,TGTGCCAGCCGAAGACTCGCGGGGATAGGATACGAGCAGTACTTC
TRBV5-1,TRBJ1-1,TRBD1,-,CASSDGTGGYTEAFF,TGCGCCAGCAGTGATGGGACAGGGGGCTACACTGAAGCTTTCTTT
TRBV18,TRBJ1-2,-,-,CASSPQGAGTHLSDGYTF,TGTGCCAGCTCACCACAGGGAGCCGGGACTCACTTATCGGATGGCTACACCTTC
TRBV10-3,TRBJ1-4,-,-,CAISDPLRTNEKLFF,TGTGCCATCAGTGACCCTCTAAGGACTAATGAAAAACTGTTTTTT
TRBV19,TRBJ1-2,-,-,CASSIWGQGGYTF,TGTGCCAGTAGTATATGGGGGCAAGGTGGCTACACCTTC
TRBV27,TRBJ2-1,-,once,CASSWGDSYNEQFF,TGTGCCAGCAGTTGGGGGGACAGCTACAATGAGCAGTTCTTC
TRBV5-6,TRBJ2-3,-,-,CASSASGVHGTDTQYF,TGTGCCAGCAGCGCGTCAGGGGTACACGGCACAGATACGCAGTATTTT
TRBV18,TRBJ2-7,-,-,CASSNLVSYEQYF,TGTGCCAGCTCAAACCTAGTCTCCTACGAGCAGTACTTC
TRBV5-1,TRBJ2-1,-,-,CASSTISSYNEQFF,TGCGCCAGCAGTACTATAAGCTCCTACAATGAGCAGTTCTTC
TRBV5-1,TRBJ1-2,-,once,CASSLSAGDLDYGYTF,TGCGCCAGCAGCTTGTCCGCGGGGGATTTGGACTATGGCTACACCTTC
TRBV27,TRBJ2-7,TRBD2,-,CASSFHGRALAHEQYF,TGTGCCAGCAGTTTCCACGGGAGGGCCCTTGCCCACGAGCAGTACTTC
TRBV28,TRBJ2-7,-,-,CASRSGDHALYEQYF,TGTGCCAGCAGATCAGGGGACCACGCACTCTACGAGCAGTACTTC
TRBV28,TRBJ1-5,-,-,CASSLYTPPQPQHF,TGTGCCAGCAGTTTATATACCCCACCTCAGCCCCAGCATTTT
TRBV30,TRBJ2-2,TRBD1,-,CAWSLTGLRELFF,TGTGCCTGGAGTTTGACAGGGTTGAGGGAGCTGTTTTTT
TRBV30,TRBJ2-5,-,-,CAWSRGLQETQYF,TGTGCCTGGAGTCGAGGGCTCCAAGAGACCCAGTACTTC
TRBV5-6,TRBJ2-7,-,-,CASGRRRNPYEQYF,TGTGCCAGCGGCCGGCGCAGGAACCCCTACGAGCAGTACTTC
TRBV2,TRBJ2-5,-,-,CASRPIGRNRGTQYF,TGTGCCAGCCGACCTATAGGCCGGAACCGGGGGACCCAGTACTTC